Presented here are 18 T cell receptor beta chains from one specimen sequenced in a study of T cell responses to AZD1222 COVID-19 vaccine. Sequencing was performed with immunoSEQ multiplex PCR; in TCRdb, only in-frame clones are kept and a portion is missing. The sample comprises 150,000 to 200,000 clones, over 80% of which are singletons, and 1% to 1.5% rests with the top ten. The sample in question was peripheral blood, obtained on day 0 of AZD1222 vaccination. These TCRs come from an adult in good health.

The CDR3: CASSEGQGDQPQHF. The CDR3 DNA follows: TGTGCCAGCAGTGAGGGACAGGGCGATCAGCCCCAGCATTTT. The V and J genes are TRBV2 and TRBJ1-5; 9 bases line up with TRBD1. The CDR3 has 14 amino acids. V gave up 3 bases and J gave up 5 bases; unmatched junction bases: 2. Germline loops: CDR1 SNHLY, CDR2 FYNNEI.

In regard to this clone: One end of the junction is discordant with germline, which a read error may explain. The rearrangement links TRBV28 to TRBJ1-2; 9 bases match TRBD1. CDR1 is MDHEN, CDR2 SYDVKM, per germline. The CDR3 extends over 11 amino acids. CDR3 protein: CASNEGQGTSF. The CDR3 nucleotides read TGTGCCAGCAATGAGGGACAGGGCACCTCCTTC.

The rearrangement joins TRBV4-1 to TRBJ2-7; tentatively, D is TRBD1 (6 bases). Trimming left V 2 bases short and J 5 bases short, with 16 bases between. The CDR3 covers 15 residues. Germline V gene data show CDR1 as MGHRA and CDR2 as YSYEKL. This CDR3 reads CASSQTTGYSHEQYF. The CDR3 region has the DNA TGCGCCAGCAGCCAAACAACAGGGTATTCCCACGAGCAGTACTTC.

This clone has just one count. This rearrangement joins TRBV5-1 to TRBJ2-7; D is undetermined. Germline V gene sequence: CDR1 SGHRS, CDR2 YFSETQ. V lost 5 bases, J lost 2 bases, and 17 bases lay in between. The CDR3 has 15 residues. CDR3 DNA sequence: TGCGCCAGCAGATTATCTCCGACTGGTCCCTACGAGCAGTACTTC. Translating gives CASRLSPTGPYEQYF.

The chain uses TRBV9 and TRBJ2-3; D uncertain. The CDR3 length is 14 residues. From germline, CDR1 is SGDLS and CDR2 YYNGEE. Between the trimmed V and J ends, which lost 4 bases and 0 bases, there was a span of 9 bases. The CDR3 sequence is CASSLSSSTDTQYF. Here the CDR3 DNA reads TGTGCCAGCAGCTTAAGTAGCAGCACAGATACGCAGTATTTT.

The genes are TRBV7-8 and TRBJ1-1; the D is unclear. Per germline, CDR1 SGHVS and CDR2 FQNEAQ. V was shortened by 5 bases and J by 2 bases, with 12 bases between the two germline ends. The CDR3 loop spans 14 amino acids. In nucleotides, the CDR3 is TGTGCCAGCAGCCCAGATCGGGTAAACACTGAAGCTTTCTTT. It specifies CASSPDRVNTEAFF. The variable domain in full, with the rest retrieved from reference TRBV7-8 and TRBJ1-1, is GAGVSQSPRYKVAKRGQDVALRCDPISGHVSLFWYQQALGQGPEFLTYFQNEAQLDKSGLPSDRFFAERPEGSVSTLKIQRTQQEDSAVYLCASSPDRVNTEAFFGQGTRLTVV.

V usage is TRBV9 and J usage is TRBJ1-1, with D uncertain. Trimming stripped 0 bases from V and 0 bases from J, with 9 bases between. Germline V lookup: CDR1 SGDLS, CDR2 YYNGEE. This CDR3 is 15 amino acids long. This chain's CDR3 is CASSVATYMNTEAFF. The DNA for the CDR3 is TGTGCCAGCAGCGTAGCCACATATATGAACACTGAAGCTTTCTTT.

The CDR3 sequence: CASSYSGGSTDTQYF. The CDR3, as DNA: TGCGCCAGCAGCTATAGCGGGGGGTCAACAGATACGCAGTATTTT. V gene TRBV5-1 combines with J gene TRBJ2-3; 10 bases fit TRBD2. Germline values: CDR1 SGHRS, CDR2 YFSETQ. V lost 3 bases, J lost 3 bases, and 4 bases stayed unmatched. The CDR3 is 15 residues long.

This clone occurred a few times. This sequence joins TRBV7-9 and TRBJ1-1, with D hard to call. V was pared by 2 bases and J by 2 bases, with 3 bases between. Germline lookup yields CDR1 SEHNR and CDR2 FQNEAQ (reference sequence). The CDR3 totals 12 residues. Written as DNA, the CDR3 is TGTGCCAGCAGCTTATCTAACACTGAAGCTTTCTTT. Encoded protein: CASSLSNTEAFF.

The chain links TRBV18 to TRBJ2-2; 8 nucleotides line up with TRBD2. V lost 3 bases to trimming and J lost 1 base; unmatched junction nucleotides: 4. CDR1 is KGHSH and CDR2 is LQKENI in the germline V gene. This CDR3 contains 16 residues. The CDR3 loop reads CASSPNAGGNTGELFF. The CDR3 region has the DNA TGTGCCAGCTCACCCAACGCGGGGGGGAACACCGGGGAGCTGTTTTTT.

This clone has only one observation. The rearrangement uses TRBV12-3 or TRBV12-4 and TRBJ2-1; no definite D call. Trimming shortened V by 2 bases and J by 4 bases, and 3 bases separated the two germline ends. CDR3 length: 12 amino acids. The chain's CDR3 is CASSLQYNEQFF. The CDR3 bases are TGTGCCAGCAGTTTACAGTACAATGAGCAGTTCTTC.

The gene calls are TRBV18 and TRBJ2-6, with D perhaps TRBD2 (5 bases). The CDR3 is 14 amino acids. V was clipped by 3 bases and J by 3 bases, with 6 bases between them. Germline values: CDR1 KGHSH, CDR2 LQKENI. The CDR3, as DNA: TGTGCCAGCTCACCCGGGGTTGGGGCCAACGTCCTGACTTTC. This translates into CASSPGVGANVLTF.

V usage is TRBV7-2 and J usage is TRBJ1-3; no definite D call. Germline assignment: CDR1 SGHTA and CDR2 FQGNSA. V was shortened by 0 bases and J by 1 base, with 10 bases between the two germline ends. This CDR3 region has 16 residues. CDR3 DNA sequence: TGTGCCAGCAGCTTAGCAGACGCACCGTCTGGAAACACCATATATTTT. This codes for CASSLADAPSGNTIYF.

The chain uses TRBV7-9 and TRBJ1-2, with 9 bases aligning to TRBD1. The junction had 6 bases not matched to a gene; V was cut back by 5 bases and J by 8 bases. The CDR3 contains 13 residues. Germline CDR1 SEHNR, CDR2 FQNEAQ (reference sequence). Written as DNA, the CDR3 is TGTGCCAGCAGCCGGGGACAGGGAAACGGCTACACCTTC. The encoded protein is CASSRGQGNGYTF.

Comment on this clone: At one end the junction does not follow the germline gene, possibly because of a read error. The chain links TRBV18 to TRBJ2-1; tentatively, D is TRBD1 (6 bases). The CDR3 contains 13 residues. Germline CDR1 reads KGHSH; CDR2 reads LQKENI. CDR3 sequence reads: CASSPQGKNEQFF. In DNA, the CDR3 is TGTGCCAGCTCTCCACAGGGTAAGAATGAGCAGTTCTTC.

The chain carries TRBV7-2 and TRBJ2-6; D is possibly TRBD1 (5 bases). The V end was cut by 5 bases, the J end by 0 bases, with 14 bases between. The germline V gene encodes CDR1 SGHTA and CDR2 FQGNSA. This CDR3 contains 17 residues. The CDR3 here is CASSVAGSISGANVLTF. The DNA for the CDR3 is TGTGCCAGCAGCGTCGCAGGGTCCATCTCTGGGGCCAACGTCCTGACTTTC. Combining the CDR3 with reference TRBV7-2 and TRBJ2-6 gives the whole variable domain GAGVSQSPSNKVTEKGKDVELRCDPISGHTALYWYRQSLGQGLEFLIYFQGNSAPDKSGLPSDRFSAERTGGSVSTLTIQRTQQEDSAVYLCASSVAGSISGANVLTFGAGSRLTVL.

The CDR3 sequence: CASSEWAAPNYGYTF. CDR3 bases: TGTGCCAGCAGTGAATGGGCAGCTCCTAACTATGGCTACACCTTC. The chain recombines TRBV6-1 with TRBJ1-2; D unclear. Germline-derived CDR1 and CDR2 are MNHNS and SASEGT. The CDR3 loop spans 15 amino acids. V lost 2 bases and J lost 0, with 10 bases in between.

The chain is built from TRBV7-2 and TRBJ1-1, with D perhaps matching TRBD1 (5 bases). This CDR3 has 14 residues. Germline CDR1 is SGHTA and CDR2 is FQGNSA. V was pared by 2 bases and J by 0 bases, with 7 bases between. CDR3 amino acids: CASSLQTVNTEAFF. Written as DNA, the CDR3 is TGTGCCAGCAGCTTACAGACAGTGAACACTGAAGCTTTCTTT.